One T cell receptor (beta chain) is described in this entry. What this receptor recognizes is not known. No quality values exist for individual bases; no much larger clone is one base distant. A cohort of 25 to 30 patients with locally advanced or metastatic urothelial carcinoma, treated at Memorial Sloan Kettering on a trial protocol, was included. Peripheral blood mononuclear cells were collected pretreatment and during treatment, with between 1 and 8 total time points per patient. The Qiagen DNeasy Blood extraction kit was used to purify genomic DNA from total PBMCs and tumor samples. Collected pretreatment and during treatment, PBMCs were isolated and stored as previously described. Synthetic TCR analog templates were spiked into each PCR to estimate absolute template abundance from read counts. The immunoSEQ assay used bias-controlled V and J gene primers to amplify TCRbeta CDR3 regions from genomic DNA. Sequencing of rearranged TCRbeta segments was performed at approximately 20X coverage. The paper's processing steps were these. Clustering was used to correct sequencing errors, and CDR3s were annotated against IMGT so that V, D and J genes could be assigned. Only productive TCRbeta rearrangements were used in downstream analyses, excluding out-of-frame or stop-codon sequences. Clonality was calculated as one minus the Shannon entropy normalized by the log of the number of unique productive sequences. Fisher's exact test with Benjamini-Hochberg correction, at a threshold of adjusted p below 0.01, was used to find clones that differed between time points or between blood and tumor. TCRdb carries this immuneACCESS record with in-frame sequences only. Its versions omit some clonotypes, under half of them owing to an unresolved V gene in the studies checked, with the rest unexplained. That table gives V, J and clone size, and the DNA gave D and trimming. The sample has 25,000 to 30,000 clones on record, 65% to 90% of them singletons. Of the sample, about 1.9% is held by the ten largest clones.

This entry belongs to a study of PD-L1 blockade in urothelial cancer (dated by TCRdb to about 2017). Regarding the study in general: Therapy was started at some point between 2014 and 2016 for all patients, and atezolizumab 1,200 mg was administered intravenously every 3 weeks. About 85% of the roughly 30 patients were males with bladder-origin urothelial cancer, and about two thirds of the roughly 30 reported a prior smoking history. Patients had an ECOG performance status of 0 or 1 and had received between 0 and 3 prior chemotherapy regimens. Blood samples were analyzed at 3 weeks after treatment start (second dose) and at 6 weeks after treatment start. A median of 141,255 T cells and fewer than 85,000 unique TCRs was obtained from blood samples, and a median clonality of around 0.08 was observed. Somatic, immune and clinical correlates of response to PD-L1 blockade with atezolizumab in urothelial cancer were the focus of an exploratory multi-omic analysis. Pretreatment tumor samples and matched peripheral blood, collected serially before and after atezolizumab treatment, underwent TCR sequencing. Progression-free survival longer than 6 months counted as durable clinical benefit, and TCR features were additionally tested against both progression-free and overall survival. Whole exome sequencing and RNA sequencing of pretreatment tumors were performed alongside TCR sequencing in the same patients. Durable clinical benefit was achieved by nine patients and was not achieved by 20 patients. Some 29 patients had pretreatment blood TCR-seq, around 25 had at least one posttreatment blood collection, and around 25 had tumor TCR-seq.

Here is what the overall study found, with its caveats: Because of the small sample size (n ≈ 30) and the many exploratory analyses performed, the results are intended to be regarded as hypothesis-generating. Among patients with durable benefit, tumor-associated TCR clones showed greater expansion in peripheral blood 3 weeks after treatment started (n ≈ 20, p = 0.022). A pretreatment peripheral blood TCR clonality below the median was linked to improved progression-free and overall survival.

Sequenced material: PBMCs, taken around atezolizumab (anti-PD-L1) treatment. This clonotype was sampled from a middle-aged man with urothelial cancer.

The encoded CDR3 is CATTQTENYGYTF. The sequenced DNA is TGTGCCACCACCCAGACAGAGAACTATGGCTACACCTTC. The chain was built from TRBV15 and TRBJ1-2, and possibly TRBD1, on 5 matching bases. The germline V gene encodes CDR1 LNHNV and CDR2 YYDKDF (reference sequence). V gives up 7 bases and J gives up 2 bases, and the segment between their germline ends measures 11 bases. The CDR3 runs 13 residues from the cysteine to the phenylalanine. Of all the DNA, just the CDR3 is kept, 39 bases in frame from base 1.